The 28 T cell receptor beta chains below all came from one sample that was sequenced in a study of T cell clonality in common variable immunodeficiency. Clones were read by immunoSEQ multiplex PCR, and TCRdb kept only the in-frame ones, dropping some. There are 45,000 to 70,000 clones in the sample, none observed a single time. Sequenced sample: peripheral blood mononuclear cells. The receptors derive from a person between 18 and 75 years old in good health.

This clone occurred many times. The read terminates 3 residues ahead of where the CDR3 ends, so the germline J gene completes it. The gene calls are TRBV5-6 and TRBJ2-1; perhaps TRBD1 as D (5 bases). The CDR3 is 15 residues long. CDR1 is SGHDT and CDR2 is YYEEEE in the germline V gene. The V end lost 0 bases, the J end lost 8 bases, and 15 bases lay between the germline ends. CDR3 sequence: CASSLALRQWDEQFF. The CDR3 bases that were read are TGTGCCAGCAGCTTGGCGCTACGACAGTGGGATGAG.

In its sample, this clone was seen many times. Coverage ceases 3 residues before the CDR3 finishes, and the germline J gene fills in the end. The V gene is TRBV6-2 or TRBV6-3, the J gene TRBJ2-7; 10 nucleotides match TRBD1. V shed 5 bases and J 0 bases; nucleotides not matched to a gene: 7. This CDR3 spans 16 amino acids. CDR1 MNHEY and CDR2 SVGEGT come from the germline V gene. CDR3 bases read: TGTGCCAGCAGTAACCATCGGACAGGGGGCTCCTACGAG. It codes for CASSNHRTGGSYE. In full, the CDR3 reads CASSNHRTGGSYEQYF.

This clone was counted at least ten times. Read coverage stops 3 residues before the CDR3 terminus; the germline J gene supplies the remainder. This chain links TRBV5-4 with TRBJ2-7; 9 nucleotides agree with TRBD1. J was trimmed by 2 bases and V by 0 bases; bases with no gene match: 0. This CDR3 contains 14 residues. The germline V gene encodes CDR1 SGHNT and CDR2 YYREEE (reference sequence). The part of the CDR3 DNA that was read is TGTGCCAGCAGCTTGGGGACAGGGGCCTACGAG. It is translated as CASSLGTGAYE. From start to end, the CDR3 is CASSLGTGAYEQYF.

As for this clone: With the read ending 3 residues before the CDR3 end, the germline J gene is used to fill in that end. The chain has TRBV7-9 and TRBJ2-7; 9 bases are a match to TRBD1. Germline CDR1 and CDR2: SEHNR and FQNEAQ (reference sequence). V was pared by 8 bases and J by 5 bases, with 4 bases of the junction left unmatched. CDR3 length equals 12 residues. CDR3 amino acids: CASSGTGNEQYF. The covered CDR3 bases are TGTGCCAGCTCCGGGACAGGGAACGAG.

This clone was recorded at least ten times. The read stops 3 residues short of the end of the CDR3; the missing end is completed from the germline J gene. The rearrangement joins TRBV6-1 to TRBJ2-7, with 10 bases that match TRBD1. Germline loops: CDR1 MNHNS, CDR2 SASEGT. CDR3 length: 15 residues. V lost 4 bases and J lost 3; bases outside the gene matches: 6. Partial CDR3 DNA: TGTGCCAGCAGTGCCGGGACAGGGGTCGACTACGAG. Translation: CASSAGTGVDYE. In full, the CDR3 is CASSAGTGVDYEQYF.

This clone was picked up many times. The read stops 3 residues short of the end of the CDR3; the missing end is completed from the germline J gene. The chain recombines TRBV20-1 with TRBJ2-1, with a possible D match to TRBD2 (6 bases). CDR1 and CDR2 from the germline V gene are DFQATT and SNEGSKA (reference sequence). The CDR3 contains 14 residues. Trimming left V 3 bases short and J 7 bases short, with 16 bases between. Incomplete CDR3 DNA: TGCAGTGCTAGGTTCGGGACTGGGCCTAATGAG. This codes for CSARFGTGPNE. In full, the CDR3 is CSARFGTGPNEQFF.

This clone was detected many times. Read sequence stops 3 residues before the CDR3 end, and the germline J gene provides the missing end. The chain is built from TRBV14 and TRBJ2-3, with 7 bases aligning to TRBD1. The CDR3 has 17 amino acids. CDR1 is SGHDN and CDR2 is FVKESK in the germline V gene. V trimming: 3 bases; J trimming: 2 bases; junction bases outside the gene matches: 11. CDR3 protein: CASSHTLDRAITDTQYF. CDR3 bases read: TGTGCCAGCAGCCACACCTTAGACAGGGCCATCACAGATACG.

This clone has a count of ten or more. The observed sequence ends 3 residues before the CDR3 terminus, with the missing tail filled in from the germline J gene. The chain joins TRBV19 to TRBJ2-1, with unresolved D. The germline V gene has CDR1 LNHDA and CDR2 SQIVND (reference sequence). The CDR3 runs to 12 residues. V lost 4 bases to trimming and J lost 4 bases, with 5 bases between them. CDR3 region: CASSRLYNEQFF. The covered CDR3 bases are TGTGCCAGTAGTAGACTTTACAATGAG.

This clone was seen at least ten times. From the germline J gene comes the end of the CDR3, since the read stops 3 residues before it. The V gene is TRBV12-3 or TRBV12-4, the J gene TRBJ2-1; TRBD2 agrees at 7 bases. The CDR3 totals 13 residues. Trimming removed 3 bases from V and 9 bases from J; junction bases left unmatched: 5. The CDR3 bases that were read are TGTGCCAGCAGTTTTACGTGGGGGGGTGAG. Its protein product is CASSFTWGGE. The full CDR3 protein is CASSFTWGGEQFF.

About this clone: Just one base apart from a much larger clone, this may be a read error. The read comes to an end 3 residues before the CDR3 does, leaving the germline J gene to fill in the end. This sequence joins TRBV5-1 and TRBJ2-5, with 7 bases aligning to TRBD2. Germline V lookup: CDR1 SGHRS, CDR2 YFSETQ. CDR3 length: 15 amino acids. The sequenced CDR3 bases are TGCGCCAGCAGCTTAAGCGGGGCAAGCACAGATACC. Protein product: CASSLSGASTDT. The whole CDR3 protein reads CASSLSGASTDTQYF.

This clone was seen ten or more times. From the germline J gene comes the end of the CDR3, since the read stops 3 residues before it. V gene TRBV18 combines with J gene TRBJ2-5; D perhaps matches TRBD1 (6 bases). The CDR3 spans 16 residues. The V gene's germline CDR1 is KGHSH and CDR2 LQKENI. V shed 4 bases and J shed 3 bases, with 18 bases lying between them. The CDR3 bases that were read are TGTGCCAGCTCACGGATAAGTGGACAGACTAAAGAGACC. Protein sequence: CASSRISGQTKET. The complete CDR3 protein is CASSRISGQTKETQYF.

Many counts were recorded for this clone. The read gets to within 3 residues of the CDR3 end, and the germline J gene fills in the rest. The J gene is TRBJ1-2, the V gene TRBV20-1, with D unclear. V was shortened by 3 bases and J by 7 bases, with 24 bases between the two germline ends. This CDR3 comprises 16 residues. Germline CDR1 and CDR2: DFQATT and SNEGSKA (reference sequence). CDR3 DNA, as far as it was read: TGCAGTGCTAGGAGATCACTTTATCGCGGGTTCAGTGGC. It codes for CSARRSLYRGFSG. The CDR3 reads in full as CSARRSLYRGFSGYTF.

This clone was recorded many times. The read gets to within 3 residues of the CDR3 end, and the germline J gene fills in the rest. The V call is TRBV6-2 or TRBV6-3, the J call TRBJ2-7, with 7 bases that match TRBD2. CDR1 MNHEY and CDR2 SVGEGT come from the germline V gene. The CDR3 has 14 amino acids. J gave up 4 bases and V 3 bases, and 6 bases lay outside the gene matches. CDR3 DNA, as far as it was read: TGTGCCAGCAGTTATTGGGCTAGCGGATACGAG. Translated, it gives CASSYWASGYE. The CDR3 in its entirety is CASSYWASGYEQYF.

CDR3 in amino acids: CASSITLWTAQGEKLFF. The sequenced CDR3 bases are TGTGCCAGTAGTATAACTCTATGGACAGCCCAAGGAGAAAAA. The chain uses TRBV19 and TRBJ1-4; a weak D match, TRBD1 (6 bases). The read ends 3 residues shy of where the CDR3 ends; the end is completed using the germline J gene. The ends were cut back, 2 bases at V and 8 bases at J, with 21 bases in the middle. The CDR3 extends over 17 amino acids. Germline CDR1 is LNHDA and CDR2 is SQIVND (reference sequence). Based on the CDR3 plus reference TRBV19 and TRBJ1-4, the full variable domain is DGGITQSPKYLFRKEGQNVTLSCEQNLNHDAMYWYRQDPGQGLRLIYYSQIVNDFQKGDIAEGYSVSREKKESFPLTVTSAQKNPTAFYLCASSITLWTAQGEKLFFGSGTQLSVL.

This clone was counted at least ten times. From the germline J gene comes the end of the CDR3, since the read stops 3 residues before it. This chain uses TRBV5-6 with TRBJ2-7; D might be TRBD2 (6 bases). The CDR3 runs to 14 residues. V was trimmed by 4 bases and J by 2 bases, leaving 13 bases between them. Germline CDR1 reads SGHDT; CDR2 reads YYEEEE. CDR3 sequence: CASSRRGTPYEQYF. The CDR3 bases that were read are TGTGCCAGCAGCCGCCGGGGGACCCCCTACGAG.

This clone was seen ten or more times. The read terminates 3 residues ahead of where the CDR3 ends, so the germline J gene completes it. V gene TRBV7-3 combines with J gene TRBJ2-7, with TRBD1 matching over 9 bases. Per germline, CDR1 SGHTA and CDR2 FQGTGA. J gave up 2 bases and V 5 bases, and 4 bases lay outside the gene matches. The CDR3 has 14 residues. The sequenced CDR3 bases are TGTGCCAGCAGCCAGGGACAGGGCCCCTACGAG. This gives the protein CASSQGQGPYE. The full CDR3 is CASSQGQGPYEQYF.

This clone was counted at least ten times. Coverage ceases 3 residues before the CDR3 finishes, and the germline J gene fills in the end. The chain is built from TRBV30 and TRBJ2-1; TRBD2 aligns across 10 bases. The J segment lost 9 bases and the V segment lost 4 bases, leaving 3 bases of the junction unmatched. The CDR3 has 12 residues. CDR1 is GTSNPN and CDR2 is SVGIG in the germline V gene (reference sequence). This CDR3 is CAWTSGSIEQFF. The CDR3 DNA, read in part, is TGTGCCTGGACTAGCGGGAGTATTGAG.

Many counts were recorded for this clone. The read stops 3 residues short of the end of the CDR3; the missing end is completed from the germline J gene. V and J are TRBV19 and TRBJ1-5; TRBD1 matches 8 bases. CDR3 length: 15 residues. Germline CDR1 is LNHDA and CDR2 is SQIVND (reference sequence). Trimming at V came to 7 bases and at J to 5 bases, leaving 10 bases not matched to a gene. The CDR3 spells CASTRRTGRDQPQHF. The CDR3 bases that were read are TGTGCCAGTACCAGGAGGACAGGGAGGGATCAGCCC.

By proportion, this clone is medium-sized. The observed sequence ends 3 residues before the CDR3 terminus, with the missing tail filled in from the germline J gene. This chain links TRBV4-1 with TRBJ2-3, with TRBD2 identical over 7 bases. From germline, CDR1 is MGHRA and CDR2 YSYEKL. The CDR3 runs 13 residues. The CDR3 sequence: CASSQDRTRAQYF. The CDR3 bases that were read are TGCGCCAGCAGCCAAGACCGGACTAGGGCG.

The sample holds a few counts of this clone. The read falls 3 residues short of the CDR3 end, and the missing part is taken from the germline J gene. The chain has TRBV5-5 and TRBJ2-1, with 9 bases lining up with TRBD2. CDR3 size: 14 residues. Germline V gene sequence: CDR1 SGHKS, CDR2 YYEKEE (reference sequence). With 2 bases clipped from V and 8 bases from J, the junction kept 5 bases outside the gene matches. The CDR3 DNA, read in part, is TGTGCCAGCAGCTTTATAGCGGGAGCGGATGAG. It specifies CASSFIAGADE. The whole CDR3 is CASSFIAGADEQFF.

In this sample, this clone turned up many times. Read coverage stops 3 residues before the CDR3 terminus; the germline J gene supplies the remainder. This sequence joins TRBV5-1 and TRBJ2-5; TRBD1 might be the D (5 bases). Between the trimmed V and J ends, which lost 4 bases and 0 bases, there was a span of 16 bases. Per germline, CDR1 SGHRS and CDR2 YFSETQ. The CDR3 is 16 amino acids. The part of the CDR3 DNA that was read is TGCGCCAGCAGCGCTGACCCTAGACAGTACCAAGAGACC. Translated: CASSADPRQYQET. The whole CDR3 region reads CASSADPRQYQETQYF.

This clone has a count of ten or more. With the read ending 3 residues before the CDR3 end, the germline J gene is used to fill in that end. The chain couples TRBV10-3 to TRBJ1-1; 8 nucleotides align to TRBD1. CDR1 is ENHRY, CDR2 SYGVKD, per germline. The trim removed 4 bases at V and 0 bases at J, leaving 1 base unmatched. CDR3 length equals 14 residues. CDR3 DNA (partial): TGTGCCATCAGTGCGGGACAGGTGAACACTGAA. Translating it yields CAISAGQVNTE. Given in full, the CDR3 is CAISAGQVNTEAFF.

This clone was observed a handful of times. The read terminates 3 residues ahead of where the CDR3 ends, so the germline J gene completes it. The J gene is TRBJ2-5, the V gene TRBV7-9, with D perhaps matching TRBD1 (6 bases). This CDR3 is built from 14 residues. The germline CDR1 and CDR2 sequences are SEHNR and FQNEAQ (reference sequence). Trimming stripped 3 bases from V and 4 bases from J, with 12 bases between. The CDR3: CASSFLQGVETQYF. CDR3 DNA, as far as it was read: TGTGCCAGCAGCTTCCTACAGGGAGTAGAGACC.

This clone was detected ten times or more. The read comes to an end 3 residues before the CDR3 does, leaving the germline J gene to fill in the end. V and J are TRBV19 and TRBJ1-2, with TRBD1 matching over 7 bases. Germline V gene sequence: CDR1 LNHDA, CDR2 SQIVND (reference sequence). The CDR3 length is 15 residues. The J segment lost 6 bases and the V segment lost 5 bases, leaving 12 bases of the junction unmatched. CDR3 sequence reads: CASSFFGQAGDGYTF. CDR3 DNA (partial): TGTGCCAGTAGTTTTTTCGGACAGGCCGGGGATGGC.

The sample holds many counts of this clone. The CDR3 end lies 3 residues beyond the end of the read and is filled in from the germline J gene. This chain links TRBV7-9 with TRBJ1-1; possibly TRBD1 for D (6 bases). The CDR3 totals 13 residues. Germline CDR1 SEHNR, CDR2 FQNEAQ (reference sequence). With 4 bases removed from V and 6 bases from J, the gap between germline ends came to 12 bases. CDR3 residues: CASSSEGGAEAFF. The CDR3 bases that were read are TGTGCCAGCAGCTCAGAGGGGGGGGCTGAA.

This clone was detected ten times or more. The read comes to an end 3 residues before the CDR3 does, leaving the germline J gene to fill in the end. V gene TRBV4-1 combines with J gene TRBJ1-4; TRBD1 matches at 9 bases. This CDR3 is 18 amino acids long. The germline V gene encodes CDR1 MGHRA and CDR2 YSYEKL. J gave up 7 bases and V 3 bases, and 15 bases lay outside the gene matches. The sequenced CDR3 bases are TGCGCCAGCAGCCACCACTTGGGGTCCGGGACAGGGAGTGAAAAA. Amino acid sequence: CASSHHLGSGTGSEK. The complete CDR3 reads CASSHHLGSGTGSEKLFF.

This clone was detected many times. Read data end 3 residues before the CDR3 end; the end is taken from the germline J gene. The V gene is TRBV12-3 or TRBV12-4, the J gene TRBJ1-1; D is unclear. V shed 8 bases and J shed 5 bases, with 12 bases lying between them. This CDR3 has 12 residues. The CDR3 sequence is CASEVERTEAFF. CDR3 DNA, as far as it was read: TGTGCCAGCGAGGTGGAGCGGACTGAA.

This clone was recorded many times. The read ends 3 residues shy of where the CDR3 ends; the end is completed using the germline J gene. The genes are TRBV19 and TRBJ1-1; 8 nucleotides agree with TRBD1. CDR3 size: 13 residues. The V gene's germline CDR1 is LNHDA and CDR2 SQIVND (reference sequence). The J segment lost 0 bases and the V segment lost 7 bases, leaving 1 base of the junction unmatched. CDR3 amino acids: CASKDRVNTEAFF. The sequenced part of the CDR3 DNA is TGTGCCAGTAAGGACAGGGTGAACACTGAA.